This T cell receptor beta chain comes out of a study of blood T cell repertoires in COVID-19. Study-wide background: Sites across the United States, Italy and Spain contributed samples from acute and convalescent COVID-19. T cells, B-cell-depleted T cells, or PBMCs provided the cDNA or gDNA that served as material.

The V end lost 5 bases, the J end lost 4 bases, and 14 bases lay between the germline ends. This CDR3 spans 14 amino acids. Per germline, CDR1 SGHTA and CDR2 FQGNSA. In the original processing: Reference gene primer amplification in the assay estimated nucleated cell counts. Data came from immunoSEQ multiplex PCR; TCRdb stores just in-frame clones and leaves some out. V, J and clone size derive from that table, while D and trimming were established from the DNA sequence. The top ten hold approximately 5% of the sample, which has 60,000 to 65,000 clones, just under 75% seen once. The Seattle patients, enrolled during active infection, were followed longitudinally.

The sequence was collected from a woman in her 70s with COVID-19, enrolled during active disease. The chain couples TRBV7-2 to TRBJ1-1; D ambiguous. The sequencing sample was made of peripheral blood. CDR3 nucleotide sequence: TGTGCCAGCAGCCAGGCGCCTGGGAGCACTGAAGCTTTCTTT. Its protein product is CASSQAPGSTEAFF.